The 19 T cell receptor beta chains below were found in one sample sequenced in a study of OX40 agonist ivuxolimab in advanced cancers. The method was immunoSEQ multiplex PCR; TCRdb's version includes in-frame clones alone and lacks a portion of them. The sample lists roughly 86,000 clones, more than 80% occurring once. The material sequenced was CD4+ or CD8+ T cells sorted from blood, taken in a trial of the OX40 agonist ivuxolimab. The source is an adult with an advanced solid tumor such as melanoma, head and neck, liver or kidney cancer.

The chain has TRBV7-9 and TRBJ2-3, with D tentatively TRBD2 (6 bases). The length of the CDR3 is 14 residues. Germline V CDR1 and CDR2: SEHNR, FQNEAQ (reference sequence). V dropped 7 bases and J dropped 3 bases, with 14 bases sitting between them. CDR3 sequence reads: CASMGGARTDTQYF. In DNA, the CDR3 is TGTGCCAGCATGGGGGGAGCTCGGACAGATACGCAGTATTTT.

The rearrangement uses TRBV27 and TRBJ1-1; D possibly corresponds to TRBD1 (6 bases). V dropped 8 bases and J dropped 6 bases, with 16 bases sitting between them. Germline lookup yields CDR1 MNHEY and CDR2 SMNVEV (reference sequence). The CDR3 length is 13 residues. As DNA, the CDR3 is TGTGCCAGCGGAAAACAGGGCCGGGCTGAAGCTTTCTTT. It codes for CASGKQGRAEAFF.

The chain has TRBV7-9 and TRBJ1-2, with 7 nucleotides matching TRBD1. Germline V gene data show CDR1 as SEHNR and CDR2 as FQNEAQ (reference sequence). The V segment lost 2 bases and the J segment 6 bases; nucleotides outside the gene matches: 3. The CDR3 covers 13 residues. CDR3 DNA: TGTGCCAGCAGCTTACAGGGGGTTAATGGCTACACCTTC. This translates into CASSLQGVNGYTF.

The rearrangement uses TRBV6-5 and TRBJ1-2, with D unclear. The V gene lost 0 bases and the J gene lost 0 bases, with 5 bases spanning the gap. Germline CDR1 is MNHEY and CDR2 is SVGAGI. This CDR3 is 14 amino acids long. The CDR3 DNA reads as TGTGCCAGCAGTTACTCGGAGGCTAACTATGGCTACACCTTC. Protein: CASSYSEANYGYTF.

The J gene is TRBJ2-1, the V gene TRBV9; TRBD1 matches 10 bases. The CDR3 totals 15 residues. The germline V gene encodes CDR1 SGDLS and CDR2 YYNGEE. Trimming at V came to 4 bases and at J to 8 bases, leaving 9 bases not matched to a gene. CDR3 sequence (DNA): TGTGCCAGCAGCTTTTTGACAGGGGGCGCCCATGAGCAGTTCTTC. It codes for CASSFLTGGAHEQFF.

The V and J genes are TRBV27 and TRBJ2-7; TRBD1 agrees at 7 bases. Germline V gene sequence: CDR1 MNHEY, CDR2 SMNVEV (reference sequence). This CDR3 contains 15 residues. V dropped 5 bases and J dropped 0; count of bases not matched to a gene: 7. The CDR3 sequence is CASSATGQSSYEQYF. CDR3 sequence (DNA): TGTGCCAGCAGTGCGACAGGGCAGAGCTCCTACGAGCAGTACTTC.

The rearrangement joins TRBV5-1 to TRBJ1-2; TRBD1 aligns across 11 bases. CDR3 length: 14 residues. Germline V CDR1 and CDR2: SGHRS, YFSETQ. The ends lost 3 bases at V and 7 bases at J; junction bases unmatched: 5. DNA for the CDR3: TGCGCCAGCAGCTCCGGGACAGGGGGTATTGGCTACACCTTC. Its translation: CASSSGTGGIGYTF.

The chain uses TRBV5-4 and TRBJ2-7; TRBD1 or TRBD2 may be the D gene (5 bases each). The CDR3 totals 13 residues. Germline-derived CDR1 and CDR2 are SGHNT and YYREEE (reference sequence). The germline V and J ends were trimmed by 1 base and 6 bases, with 11 bases remaining between them. CDR3 bases: TGTGCCAGCAGCTTGCCGGCAGGGACCGAGCAGTACTTC. Protein: CASSLPAGTEQYF.

The V and J genes are TRBV6-6 and TRBJ2-7; 13 bases agree with TRBD2. This CDR3 has 16 amino acids. Germline V CDR1 and CDR2: MNHNY, SVGAGI (reference sequence). Trimming took 4 bases from V and 6 from J; bases not matched to a gene: 9. This CDR3 reads CASSSPGLAGVTEQYF. The CDR3 bases are TGTGCCAGCAGTTCTCCCGGACTAGCGGGAGTCACCGAGCAGTACTTC.

The chain recombines TRBV27 with TRBJ2-5; no firm D call. The DNA matches TRBJ2-7 better at its end, which makes the J call doubtful. From germline, CDR1 is MNHEY and CDR2 SMNVEV (reference sequence). CDR3 size: 12 residues. CDR3 nucleotide sequence: TGTGCCAGCAGCGGAGACGGATACGAGCAGTACTTC. Translated, it gives CASSGDGYEQYF.

This clone showed up just once. The J gene is TRBJ2-5, the V gene TRBV19; 10 bases map to TRBD1. CDR1 is LNHDA, CDR2 SQIVND, per germline (reference sequence). Unmatched junction bases numbered 4, after V lost 5 bases and J lost 1 base. The CDR3 runs 15 residues. CDR3 DNA sequence: TGTGCCAGTAGTTGGGACAGGGGAGGCCAAGAGACCCAGTACTTC. Its translation: CASSWDRGGQETQYF.

This clone appeared a single time. The V call is TRBV7-9, the J call TRBJ1-4, with a weak D call TRBD1 (6 bases). Trimming cost V 1 base and J 2 bases, with 8 bases left between them. The CDR3 is made up of 15 amino acids. Germline CDR1 and CDR2: SEHNR and FQNEAQ (reference sequence). DNA for the CDR3: TGTGCCAGCAGCTTAGTAGGACAGACTAATGAAAAACTGTTTTTT. It specifies CASSLVGQTNEKLFF.

The V call is TRBV18, the J call TRBJ2-2; 7 bases agree with TRBD1. J lost 3 bases, V lost 4 bases, and 5 bases had no gene match. Germline CDR1 reads KGHSH; CDR2 reads LQKENI. The CDR3 length is 15 residues. This CDR3 reads CASSQGQPHTGELFF. DNA for the CDR3: TGTGCCAGCTCACAGGGACAGCCGCACACCGGGGAGCTGTTTTTT.

This sequence joins TRBV5-4 and TRBJ2-7, with D possibly being TRBD1 (6 bases). Deletions cut 4 bases from V and 0 bases from J, with 11 bases between. Germline lookup yields CDR1 SGHNT and CDR2 YYREEE (reference sequence). CDR3 size: 14 residues. CDR3: CASSPVGASYEQYF. CDR3 DNA sequence: TGTGCCAGCAGCCCCGTGGGGGCCTCCTACGAGCAGTACTTC. Complete variable domain (other parts from reference TRBV5-4 and TRBJ2-7): ETGVTQSPTHLIKTRGQQVTLRCSSQSGHNTVSWYQQALGQGPQFIFQYYREEENGRGNFPPRFSGLQFPNYSSELNVNALELDDSALYLCASSPVGASYEQYFGPGTRLTVT.

The gene calls are TRBV2 and TRBJ2-4, with D possibly TRBD1 on 5 matching bases. The length of the CDR3 is 13 residues. Trimming stripped 5 bases from V and 5 bases from J, with 10 bases between. Per germline, CDR1 SNHLY and CDR2 FYNNEI. The CDR3 loop reads CASSWQGQNIQYF. The CDR3 nucleotides read TGTGCCAGCAGTTGGCAGGGCCAAAACATTCAGTACTTC.

This chain links TRBV5-6 with TRBJ2-7; TRBD2 matches 7 bases. The germline gives CDR1 SGHDT, CDR2 YYEEEE. This CDR3 region has 14 residues. V was clipped by 0 bases and J by 3 bases; unmatched bases: 3. The CDR3, as DNA: TGTGCCAGCAGCTTGGGGACTAGGTACTACGAGCAGTACTTC. It encodes CASSLGTRYYEQYF.

The gene calls are TRBV1 and TRBJ2-2; TRBD2 is the table's D call, not checked against the DNA. TRBV1 is an annotated pseudogene. The CDR3 is made up of 15 amino acids. Here the CDR3 DNA reads TGCACCAGCAGCCAGGGACTGCAGAACACCGGGGAGCTGTTTTTT. Protein sequence: CTSSQGLQNTGELFF.

This sequence joins TRBV11-2 and TRBJ2-1; the match to TRBD2 covers 9 bases. V lost 1 base, J lost 6 bases, and 16 bases stayed unmatched. Germline V gene lookup returns CDR1 SGHAT and CDR2 FQNNGV. This CDR3 spans 19 amino acids. The DNA of the CDR3 is TGTGCCAGCAGCTTAGGTGTTGTAGTCGGCGGGAGGGCCTTCAATGAGCAGTTCTTC. Amino acid sequence: CASSLGVVVGGRAFNEQFF.

This chain joins TRBV6-5 and TRBJ2-5, with 8 bases lining up with TRBD1. The CDR3 spans 14 residues. Germline CDR1 is MNHEY and CDR2 is SVGAGI. V dropped 8 bases and J dropped 4; count of bases not matched to a gene: 9. The CDR3 DNA follows: TGTGCCAGCCGCCGACAGGGGTCTGGAGAGACCCAGTACTTC. This sequence encodes CASRRQGSGETQYF.